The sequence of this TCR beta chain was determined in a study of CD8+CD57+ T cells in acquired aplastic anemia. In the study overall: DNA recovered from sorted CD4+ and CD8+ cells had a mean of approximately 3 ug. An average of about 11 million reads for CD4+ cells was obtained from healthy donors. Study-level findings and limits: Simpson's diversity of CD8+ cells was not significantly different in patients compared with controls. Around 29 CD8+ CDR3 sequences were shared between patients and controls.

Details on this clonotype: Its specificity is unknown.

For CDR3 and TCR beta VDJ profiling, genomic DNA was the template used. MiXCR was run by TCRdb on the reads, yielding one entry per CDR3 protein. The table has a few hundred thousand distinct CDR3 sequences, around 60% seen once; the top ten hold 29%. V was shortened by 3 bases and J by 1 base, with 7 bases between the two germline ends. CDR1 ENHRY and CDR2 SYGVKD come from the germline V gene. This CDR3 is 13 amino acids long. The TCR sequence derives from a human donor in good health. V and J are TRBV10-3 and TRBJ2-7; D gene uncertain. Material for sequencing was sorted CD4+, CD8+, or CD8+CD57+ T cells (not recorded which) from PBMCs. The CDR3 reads CAISDRQSYEQYF. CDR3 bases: TGTGCCATCAGTGATCGGCAGTCCTACGAGCAGTACTTC.